Each of the 23 T cell receptor beta chains below was sequenced from the same sample in a study of Graves' ophthalmopathy and Graves' hyperthyroidism. For repertoire sequencing, the TCR beta CDR3 regions were amplified from RNA transcripts. The authors performed first-round RT-PCR with HTBI primers and then a second-round multiplex PCR. One entry per CDR3 protein, called by TCRdb with MiXCR from the multiplex PCR reads. This sample has roughly 700,000 distinct CDR3 sequences, with roughly 40% found just once. Material: peripheral blood. These receptors were taken from an adult man with Graves' ophthalmopathy.

Only a few counts were recorded for this clonotype. CDR3 amino acids: CAWRGGETQYF. The CDR3 region has the DNA TGTGCCTGGAGGGGGGGAGAGACCCAGTACTTC. This rearrangement joins TRBV7-9 to TRBJ2-5; TRBD2 is a possible D gene (7 bases). The germline V gene encodes CDR1 SEHNR and CDR2 FQNEAQ (reference sequence). The V and J ends lost 11 bases and 4 bases respectively, with 11 bases between them. CDR3 length equals 11 residues. The full variable domain, its missing parts supplied by reference TRBV7-9 and TRBJ2-5, is DTGVSQNPRHKITKRGQNVTFRCDPISEHNRLYWYRQTLGQGPEFLTYFQNEAQLEKSRLLSDRFSAERPKGSFSTLEIQRTEQGDSAMYLCAWRGGETQYFGPGTRLLVL.

The V and J genes are TRBV15 and TRBJ2-7, with 10 positions matching TRBD2. CDR3 length: 15 amino acids. Trimming removed 0 bases from V and 2 bases from J; junction bases left unmatched: 1. Looked up from germline, CDR1 is LNHNV and CDR2 is YYDKDF (reference sequence). As DNA, the CDR3 is TGTGCCACCAGCAGAGAAGCGGGGGGGGCCTACGAGCAGTACTTC. Amino acid sequence: CATSREAGGAYEQYF.

V usage is TRBV9 and J usage is TRBJ1-3; TRBD1 matches at 7 bases. The trim removed 0 bases at V and 2 bases at J, leaving 8 bases unmatched. The CDR3 contains 17 residues. From germline, CDR1 is SGDLS and CDR2 YYNGEE. The CDR3 here is CASSVGGGGSPGNTIYF. Here the CDR3 DNA reads TGTGCCAGCAGCGTAGGAGGGGGCGGAAGCCCTGGAAACACCATATATTTT.

This clonotype was found a few times. The chain uses TRBV28 and TRBJ1-5; D is unclear. Trimming took 1 base from V and 6 from J, leaving 10 bases between them. Looked up from germline, CDR1 is MDHEN and CDR2 is SYDVKM. This CDR3 region has 14 residues. CDR3 DNA sequence: TGTGCCAGCAGTTTATCTAGTGAGGGTCAGCCCCAGCATTTT. Protein: CASSLSSEGQPQHF.

This clonotype was observed a handful of times. This rearrangement joins TRBV4-1 to TRBJ1-1; 9 nucleotides match TRBD1. V lost 1 base and J lost 10; bases outside the gene matches: 13. This CDR3 comprises 16 residues. Germline V gives CDR1 MGHRA, CDR2 YSYEKL. This CDR3 reads CASSQVYSTGGGRAFF. The CDR3 bases are TGCGCCAGCAGCCAAGTATACTCCACAGGGGGCGGTCGAGCTTTCTTT.

V and J are TRBV20-1 and TRBJ1-5; tentatively, D is TRBD1 (6 bases). V lost 6 bases and J lost 1, with 7 bases in between. The CDR3 sequence is 12 residues long. Germline-derived CDR1 and CDR2 are DFQATT and SNEGSKA (reference sequence). The CDR3 reads CSATGSNQPQHF. For the CDR3, the DNA is TGCAGTGCCACAGGGAGCAATCAGCCCCAGCATTTT.

There are a few counts of this clonotype. V and J are TRBV7-9 and TRBJ2-7, with D tentatively TRBD1 or TRBD2 (6 bases each). Trimming cost V 4 bases and J 3 bases, with 16 bases left between them. The CDR3 has 15 amino acids. Germline CDR1 is SEHNR and CDR2 is FQNEAQ (reference sequence). The CDR3 bases are TGTGCCAGCAGCTCCGGGGGCAGAACCATCTACGAGCAGTACTTC. This sequence encodes CASSSGGRTIYEQYF.

This clonotype was counted only a few times. The gene calls are TRBV27 and TRBJ1-1, with D hard to call. Germline CDR1 reads MNHEY; CDR2 reads SMNVEV (reference sequence). Trimming took 4 bases from V and 11 from J, leaving 20 bases between them. The CDR3 covers 14 residues. The CDR3 sequence: CASSSYRSRVRAFF. DNA for the CDR3: TGTGCCAGCAGTTCATATCGGTCGAGGGTGCGGGCTTTCTTT.

The CDR3 loop reads CASSLMGAEGYTF. In DNA form, the CDR3 reads TGTGCCAGCAGCCTCATGGGCGCCGAAGGCTACACCTTC. The rearrangement uses TRBV7-2 and TRBJ1-2; D gene ambiguous. This CDR3 comprises 13 residues. The germline V gene has CDR1 SGHTA and CDR2 FQGNSA. Trimming took 5 bases from V and 8 from J, leaving 15 bases between them.

This clonotype has only one observation. The chain recombines TRBV7-3 with TRBJ2-7; unclear D gene. The end of the DNA aligns better with TRBJ2-1, so the J call may be wrong. In germline, CDR1 is SGHTA, CDR2 FQGTGA. This CDR3 is built from 16 residues. The CDR3 sequence: CASSLGSRRGHNEQFF. The CDR3 nucleotides read TGTGCCAGCAGCTTGGGAAGTCGGCGTGGTCACAATGAGCAGTTCTTC.

V usage is TRBV4-1 and J usage is TRBJ1-2; 9 nucleotides line up with TRBD1. Germline V lookup: CDR1 MGHRA, CDR2 YSYEKL. V was pared by 4 bases and J by 2 bases, with 5 bases of the junction left unmatched. The CDR3 has 15 amino acids. CDR3 amino acids: CASSRPGQGNYGYTF. DNA for the CDR3: TGCGCCAGCAGCCGACCGGGACAGGGAAACTATGGCTACACCTTC.

The rearrangement uses TRBV7-9 and TRBJ2-5; no clear D. CDR1 SEHNR and CDR2 FQNEAQ come from the germline V gene (reference sequence). The CDR3 extends over 15 amino acids. Trimming took off 5 bases at V and 0 bases at J, with 13 bases between the two ends. The CDR3 is CASSLSGTDQETQYF. In nucleotides, the CDR3 is TGTGCCAGCAGCCTCTCGGGCACAGACCAAGAGACCCAGTACTTC.

For this clonotype: Lacking the conserved final phenylalanine or tryptophan, this CDR3 likely reflects a read error. The DNA is omitted, as the CDR3 cannot be located on it reliably, and the CDR3 follows TCRdb's listing. J is TRBJ2-6 and V is TRBV15; the table assigns TRBD2, which was not confirmed against the DNA. The CDR3 totals 8 residues, both ends included. Looked up from germline, CDR1 is LNHNV and CDR2 is YYDKDF (reference sequence). The CDR3: CATSRASG.

This clonotype occurred many times. The chain recombines TRBV24-1 with TRBJ2-2, with D possibly called TRBD1 or TRBD2 (5 bases each). CDR1 is KGHDR, CDR2 SFDVKD, per germline. Trimming shortened V by 4 bases and J by 2 bases, and 13 bases separated the two germline ends. The CDR3 is made up of 16 amino acids. CDR3 protein: CATSDLGRSNTGELFF. CDR3 coding DNA: TGTGCCACCAGTGACTTGGGACGGAGTAACACCGGGGAGCTGTTTTTT.

There are many counts of this clonotype. The CDR3 loop reads CSAGRQNRYSNQPQHF. The CDR3 DNA sequence: TGCAGTGCTGGTAGACAGAACAGATATAGCAATCAGCCCCAGCATTTT. V usage is TRBV20-1 and J usage is TRBJ1-5; D perhaps matches TRBD1 (5 bases). In germline, CDR1 is DFQATT, CDR2 SNEGSKA (reference sequence). CDR3 length equals 16 residues. V lost 5 bases and J lost 0, with 17 bases in between.

This chain connects TRBV5-6 to TRBJ1-1; 9 positions match TRBD1. This CDR3 comprises 16 residues. Germline lookup yields CDR1 SGHDT and CDR2 YYEEEE. Trimming cost V 0 bases and J 0 bases; bases outside gene matches: 3. CDR3 sequence: CASSLARDRVNTEAFF. DNA of the CDR3: TGTGCCAGCAGCTTGGCCAGGGACAGGGTGAACACTGAAGCTTTCTTT.

V is TRBV9 and J is TRBJ2-5, with 12 nucleotides matching TRBD2. CDR1 and CDR2 (germline): SGDLS, YYNGEE. Unmatched junction bases numbered 9, after V lost 4 bases and J lost 5 bases. The CDR3 has 16 residues. The CDR3 nucleotides are TGTGCCAGCAGCTTCTCGACTAGCGGGAGTGGTGAGACCCAGTACTTC. This sequence encodes CASSFSTSGSGETQYF. The full variable domain, its missing parts supplied by reference TRBV9 and TRBJ2-5, is DSGVTQTPKHLITATGQRVTLRCSPRSGDLSVYWYQQSLDQGLQFLIQYYNGEERAKGNILERFSAQQFPDLHSELNLSSLELGDSALYFCASSFSTSGSGETQYFGPGTRLLVL.

In this sample, this clonotype turned up a few times. This chain joins TRBV12-3 or TRBV12-4 and TRBJ1-6; D not certain. V lost 3 bases and J lost 7, with 10 bases in between. The CDR3 covers 14 residues. CDR3 sequence (DNA): TGTGCCAGCAGTTTCGCAGGAATCAATTCACCCCTCCACTTT. Its translation is CASSFAGINSPLHF.

Only a few counts were recorded for this clonotype. CDR3 DNA: TGTGCCAGCAGCCCCTCCGGGGGTACTGGGGCCAACGTCCTGACTTTC. Protein product: CASSPSGGTGANVLTF. The chain carries TRBV7-9 and TRBJ2-6; maybe TRBD2 (6 bases). V was pared by 5 bases and J by 2 bases, with 13 bases between. CDR1 and CDR2 from the germline V gene are SEHNR and FQNEAQ (reference sequence). The CDR3 runs 16 residues.

The V and J genes are TRBV29-1 and TRBJ2-3; 7 positions match TRBD1. Germline assignment: CDR1 SQVTM and CDR2 ANQGSEA. CDR3 length: 14 residues. J lost 11 bases, V lost 1 base, and 12 bases had no gene match. For the CDR3, the DNA is TGCAGCGTTGAAGCCGGGACAGTCTCCGGGAAGCAGTATTTT. Amino acids: CSVEAGTVSGKQYF.

The genes are TRBV25-1 and TRBJ1-2, with no clear D. Germline-derived CDR1 and CDR2 are MGHDK and SYGVNS. Trimming removed 3 bases at V and 3 bases at J, with 8 bases between. The CDR3 runs 13 residues. The CDR3 reads CASSEFADYGYTF. As DNA, the CDR3 is TGTGCCAGCAGTGAGTTCGCTGACTATGGCTACACCTTC.

The chain is built from TRBV7-2 and TRBJ2-7, with a possible D match to TRBD1 (6 bases). CDR3 length: 13 amino acids. In germline, CDR1 is SGHTA, CDR2 FQGNSA. V was trimmed by 11 bases and J by 6 bases, leaving 20 bases between them. CDR3 in DNA: TGTGCCTGGAGTGACCACGAACAGGGCGAGCAGTACTTC. As protein: CAWSDHEQGEQYF.

This clonotype was seen just once. CDR3 protein: CASSRLAGEPTYEQYF. CDR3 bases: TGTGCCAGCAGTAGACTAGCGGGAGAGCCAACCTACGAGCAGTACTTC. The gene calls are TRBV7-6 and TRBJ2-7; 12 bases align to TRBD2. This CDR3 has 16 residues. The V and J ends lost 6 bases and 2 bases, in that order; junction bases with no gene match: 8. The germline V gene encodes CDR1 SGHVS and CDR2 FNYEAQ. The whole variable domain, filled in from reference TRBV7-6 and TRBJ2-7, reads GAGVSQSPRYKVTKRGQDVALRCDPISGHVSLYWYRQALGQGPEFLTYFNYEAQQDKSGLPNDRFSAERPEGSISTLTIQRTEQRDSAMYRCASSRLAGEPTYEQYFGPGTRLTVT.